This T cell receptor beta chain emerged from a study of blood T cell repertoires in COVID-19. The table came from immunoSEQ multiplex PCR; TCRdb's copy has only in-frame clones and leaves some out. The sample includes roughly 180,000 clones, about 78% seen only once; the top ten take 8.5% to 10%. The receptor comes from a woman aged 50 to 60 with active or convalescent COVID-19. The sequenced sample was peripheral blood.

The CDR3 DNA reads TGTGCCATCACCCTCAAGCCCCAAATATTCACCGGCACTGAAGCTTTCTTT. Translated: CAITLKPQIFTGTEAFF. V is TRBV10-3 and J is TRBJ1-1; no firm D call. The CDR3 runs to 17 residues. Germline CDR1 reads ENHRY; CDR2 reads SYGVKD. Trimming stripped 7 bases from V and 4 bases from J, with 25 bases between.